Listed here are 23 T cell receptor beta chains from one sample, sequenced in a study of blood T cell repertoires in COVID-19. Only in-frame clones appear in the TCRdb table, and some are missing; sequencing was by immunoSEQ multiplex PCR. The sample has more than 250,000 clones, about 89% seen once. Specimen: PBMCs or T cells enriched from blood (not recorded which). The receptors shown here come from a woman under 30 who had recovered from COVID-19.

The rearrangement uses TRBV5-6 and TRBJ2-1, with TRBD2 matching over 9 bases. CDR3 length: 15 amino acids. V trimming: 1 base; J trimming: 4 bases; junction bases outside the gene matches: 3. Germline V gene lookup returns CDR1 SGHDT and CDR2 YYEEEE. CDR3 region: CASSLRLAAYNEQFF. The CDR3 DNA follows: TGTGCCAGCAGCTTGCGACTAGCGGCATACAATGAGCAGTTCTTC.

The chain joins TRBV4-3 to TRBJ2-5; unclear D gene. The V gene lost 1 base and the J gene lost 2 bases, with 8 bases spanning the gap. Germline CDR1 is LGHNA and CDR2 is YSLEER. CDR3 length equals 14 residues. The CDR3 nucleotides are TGCGCCAGCAGCCAAGGTCGCCAGCAAGAGACCCAGTACTTC. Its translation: CASSQGRQQETQYF.

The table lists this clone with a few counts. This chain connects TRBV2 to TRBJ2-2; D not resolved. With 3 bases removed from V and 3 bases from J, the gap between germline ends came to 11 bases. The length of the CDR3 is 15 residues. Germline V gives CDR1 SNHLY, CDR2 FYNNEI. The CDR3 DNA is TGTGCCAGCAGTGAGCGTGGTTTAGACACCGGGGAGCTGTTTTTT. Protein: CASSERGLDTGELFF.

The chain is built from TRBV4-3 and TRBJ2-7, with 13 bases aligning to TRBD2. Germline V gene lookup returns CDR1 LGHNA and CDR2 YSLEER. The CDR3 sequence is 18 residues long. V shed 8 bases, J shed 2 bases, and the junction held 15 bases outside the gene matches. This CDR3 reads CASSQGAGLAGRAYEQYF. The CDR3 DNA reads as TGCGCCAGCTCACAAGGGGCGGGACTAGCGGGGAGAGCCTACGAGCAGTACTTC.

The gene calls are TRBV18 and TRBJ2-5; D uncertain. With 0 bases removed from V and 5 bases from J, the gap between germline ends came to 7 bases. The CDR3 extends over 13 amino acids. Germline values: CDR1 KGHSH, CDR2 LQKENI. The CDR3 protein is CASSPPTRETQYF. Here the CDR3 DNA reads TGTGCCAGCTCACCACCGACGAGGGAGACCCAGTACTTC. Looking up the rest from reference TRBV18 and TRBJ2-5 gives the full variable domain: NAGVMQNPRHLVRRRGQEARLRCSPMKGHSHVYWYRQLPEEGLKFMVYLQKENIIDESGMPKERFSAEFPKEGPSILRIQQVVRGDSAAYFCASSPPTRETQYFGPGTRLLVL.

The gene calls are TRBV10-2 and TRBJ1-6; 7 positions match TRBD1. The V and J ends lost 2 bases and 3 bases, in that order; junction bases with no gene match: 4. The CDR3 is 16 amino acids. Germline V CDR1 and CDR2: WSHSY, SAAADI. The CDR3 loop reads CASSEPGGFYNSPLHF. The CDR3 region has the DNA TGCGCCAGCAGTGAGCCAGGGGGTTTCTATAATTCACCCCTCCACTTT.

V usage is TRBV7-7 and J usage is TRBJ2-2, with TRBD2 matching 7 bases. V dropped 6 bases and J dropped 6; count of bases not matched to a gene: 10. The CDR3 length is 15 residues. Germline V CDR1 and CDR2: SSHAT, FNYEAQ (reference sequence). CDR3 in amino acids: CASSPTRETSGELFF. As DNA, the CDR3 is TGTGCCAGCAGTCCCACGCGGGAGACTTCCGGGGAGCTGTTTTTT.

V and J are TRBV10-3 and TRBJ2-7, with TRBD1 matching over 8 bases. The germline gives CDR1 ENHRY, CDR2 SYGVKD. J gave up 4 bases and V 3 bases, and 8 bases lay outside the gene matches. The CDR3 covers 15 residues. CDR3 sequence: CAISESQGAFYEQYF. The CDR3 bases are TGTGCCATCAGTGAAAGTCAGGGGGCATTTTACGAGCAGTACTTC.

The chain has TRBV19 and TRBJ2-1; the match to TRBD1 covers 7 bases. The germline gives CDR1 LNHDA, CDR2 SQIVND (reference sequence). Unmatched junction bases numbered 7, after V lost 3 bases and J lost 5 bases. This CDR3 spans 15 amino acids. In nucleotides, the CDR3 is TGTGCCAGTAGTATGACGAGGGGGCTGGACAATGAGCAGTTCTTC. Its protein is CASSMTRGLDNEQFF.

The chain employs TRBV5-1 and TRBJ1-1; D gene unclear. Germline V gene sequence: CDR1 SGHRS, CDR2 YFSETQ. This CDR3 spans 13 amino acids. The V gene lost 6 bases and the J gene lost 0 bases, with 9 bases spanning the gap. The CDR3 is CASKPTMNTEAFF. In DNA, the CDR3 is TGCGCCAGCAAGCCCACCATGAACACTGAAGCTTTCTTT. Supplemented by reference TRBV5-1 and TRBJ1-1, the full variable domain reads KAGVTQTPRYLIKTRGQQVTLSCSPISGHRSVSWYQQTPGQGLQFLFEYFSETQRNKGNFPGRFSGRQFSNSRSEMNVSTLELGDSALYLCASKPTMNTEAFFGQGTRLTVV.

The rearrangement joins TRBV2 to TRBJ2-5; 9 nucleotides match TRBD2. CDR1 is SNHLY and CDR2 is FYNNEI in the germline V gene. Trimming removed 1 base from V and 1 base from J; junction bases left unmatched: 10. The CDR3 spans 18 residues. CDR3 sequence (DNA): TGTGCCAGCAGTGAAGATTGGGGCGGGAGGGCCCTCCAAGAGACCCAGTACTTC. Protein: CASSEDWGGRALQETQYF.

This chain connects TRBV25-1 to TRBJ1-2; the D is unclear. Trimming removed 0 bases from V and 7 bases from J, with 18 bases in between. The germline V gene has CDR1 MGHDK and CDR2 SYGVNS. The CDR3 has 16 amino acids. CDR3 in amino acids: CASSEYWAGREGGYTF. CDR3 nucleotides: TGTGCCAGCAGTGAATATTGGGCCGGGAGGGAAGGTGGCTACACCTTC.

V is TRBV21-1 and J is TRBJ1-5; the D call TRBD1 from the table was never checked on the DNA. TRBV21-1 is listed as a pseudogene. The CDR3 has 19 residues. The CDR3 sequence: CASTTRLVGTAYSNQPQHF. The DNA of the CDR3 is TGTGCCAGCACCACCAGACTCGTAGGGACAGCTTATAGCAATCAGCCCCAGCATTTT.

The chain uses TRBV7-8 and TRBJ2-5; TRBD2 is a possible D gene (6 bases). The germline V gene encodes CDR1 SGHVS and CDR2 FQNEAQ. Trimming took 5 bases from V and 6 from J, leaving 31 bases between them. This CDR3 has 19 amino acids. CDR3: CASSATVAEKSFWDKTQYF. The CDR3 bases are TGTGCCAGCAGCGCCACGGTAGCGGAAAAGAGTTTTTGGGATAAGACCCAGTACTTC.

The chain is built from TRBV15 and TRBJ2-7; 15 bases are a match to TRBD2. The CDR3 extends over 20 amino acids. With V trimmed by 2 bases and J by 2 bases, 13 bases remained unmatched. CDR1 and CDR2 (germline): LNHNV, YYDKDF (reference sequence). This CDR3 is CATSRPQTPGLAGGPYEQYF. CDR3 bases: TGTGCCACCAGCAGACCCCAAACCCCGGGACTAGCGGGAGGTCCCTACGAGCAGTACTTC.

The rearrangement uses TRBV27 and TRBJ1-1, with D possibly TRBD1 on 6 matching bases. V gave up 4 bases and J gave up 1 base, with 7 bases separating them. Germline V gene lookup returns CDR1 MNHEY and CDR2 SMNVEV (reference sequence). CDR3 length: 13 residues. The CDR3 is CASSSTGNTEAFF. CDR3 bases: TGTGCCAGCAGTTCGACAGGGAACACTGAAGCTTTCTTT.

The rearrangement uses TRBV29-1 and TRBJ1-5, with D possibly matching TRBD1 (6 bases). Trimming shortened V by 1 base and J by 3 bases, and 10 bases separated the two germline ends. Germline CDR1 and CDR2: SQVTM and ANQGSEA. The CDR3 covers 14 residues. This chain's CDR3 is CSVEVGGPNQPQHF. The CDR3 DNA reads TGCAGCGTTGAAGTCGGGGGGCCCAATCAGCCCCAGCATTTT.

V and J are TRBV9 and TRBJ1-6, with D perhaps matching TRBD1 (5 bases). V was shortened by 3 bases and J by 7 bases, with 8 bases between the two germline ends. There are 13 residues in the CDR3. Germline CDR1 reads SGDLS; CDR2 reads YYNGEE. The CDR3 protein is CASSESGNSPLHF. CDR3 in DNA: TGTGCCAGCAGCGAGTCAGGGAATTCACCCCTCCACTTT.

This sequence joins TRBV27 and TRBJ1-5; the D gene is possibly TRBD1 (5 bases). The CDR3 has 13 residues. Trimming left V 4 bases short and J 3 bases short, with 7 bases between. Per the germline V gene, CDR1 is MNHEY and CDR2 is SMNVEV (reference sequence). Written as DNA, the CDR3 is TGTGCCAGCAGTTACAGGCTCAATCAGCCCCAGCATTTT. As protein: CASSYRLNQPQHF.

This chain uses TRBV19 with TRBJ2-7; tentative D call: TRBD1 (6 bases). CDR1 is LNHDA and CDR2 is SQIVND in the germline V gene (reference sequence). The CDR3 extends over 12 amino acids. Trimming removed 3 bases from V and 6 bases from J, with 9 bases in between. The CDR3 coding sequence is TGTGCCAGTAGTATTGACAGGTCCGAGCAGTACTTC. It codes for CASSIDRSEQYF.

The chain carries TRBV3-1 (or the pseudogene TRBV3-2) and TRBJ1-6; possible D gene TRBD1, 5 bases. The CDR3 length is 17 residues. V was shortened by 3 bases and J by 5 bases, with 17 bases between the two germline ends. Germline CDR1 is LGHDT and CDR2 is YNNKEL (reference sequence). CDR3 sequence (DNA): TGTGCCAGCAGCCAGGGGGAGGGACGAAGAGATAATTCACCCCTCCACTTT. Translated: CASSQGEGRRDNSPLHF.

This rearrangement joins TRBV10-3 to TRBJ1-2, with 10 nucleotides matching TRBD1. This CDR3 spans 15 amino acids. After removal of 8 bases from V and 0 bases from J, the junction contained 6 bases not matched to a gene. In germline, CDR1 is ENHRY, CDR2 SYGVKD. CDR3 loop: CAIRDRGPSNYGYTF. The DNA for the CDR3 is TGTGCCATCCGGGACAGGGGACCTTCTAACTATGGCTACACCTTC.

The CDR3 loop reads CASSLDPTGRGYGYTF. Written as DNA, the CDR3 is TGTGCCAGCAGCTTAGATCCGACAGGAAGAGGTTATGGCTACACCTTC. The chain employs TRBV11-3 and TRBJ1-2; D is possibly TRBD1 (6 bases). The CDR3 extends over 16 amino acids. Germline V gene lookup returns CDR1 SGHNT and CDR2 YENEEA. The V end lost 0 bases, the J end lost 5 bases, and 16 bases lay between the germline ends.